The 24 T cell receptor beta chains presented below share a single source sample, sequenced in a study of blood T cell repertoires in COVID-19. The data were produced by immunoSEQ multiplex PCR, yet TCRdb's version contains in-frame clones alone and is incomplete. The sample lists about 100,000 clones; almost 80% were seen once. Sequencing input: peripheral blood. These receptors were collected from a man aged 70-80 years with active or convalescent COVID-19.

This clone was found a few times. The CDR3 region is CASSEPDFSWEQYF. The CDR3 DNA is TGTGCCAGCAGTGAACCGGACTTCTCCTGGGAGCAGTACTTC. The chain has TRBV2 and TRBJ2-7; the D gene is possibly TRBD2 (5 bases). From germline, CDR1 is SNHLY and CDR2 FYNNEI. The CDR3 sequence is 14 residues long. The V end lost 2 bases, the J end lost 7 bases, and 15 bases lay between the germline ends.

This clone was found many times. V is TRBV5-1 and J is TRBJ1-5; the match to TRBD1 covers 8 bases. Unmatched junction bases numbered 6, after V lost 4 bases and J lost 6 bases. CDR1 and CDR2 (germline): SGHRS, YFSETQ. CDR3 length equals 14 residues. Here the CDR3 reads CASSPDRGSQPQHF. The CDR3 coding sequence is TGCGCCAGCAGCCCCGACAGGGGCTCTCAGCCCCAGCATTTT.

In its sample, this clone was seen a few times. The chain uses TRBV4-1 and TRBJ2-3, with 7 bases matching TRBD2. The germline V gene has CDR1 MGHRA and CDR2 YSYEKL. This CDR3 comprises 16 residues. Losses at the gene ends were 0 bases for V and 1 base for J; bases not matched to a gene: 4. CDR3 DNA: TGCGCCAGCAGCCAAGAAACGGGGGGACGCACAGATACGCAGTATTTT. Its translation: CASSQETGGRTDTQYF.

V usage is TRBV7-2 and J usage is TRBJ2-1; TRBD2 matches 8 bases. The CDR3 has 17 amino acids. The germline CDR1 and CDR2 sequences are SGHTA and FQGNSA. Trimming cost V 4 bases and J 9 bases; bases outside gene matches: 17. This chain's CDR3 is CASSSPGLVSSKGEQFF. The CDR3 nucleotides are TGTGCCAGCAGCTCGCCGGGACTAGTGAGTAGCAAAGGTGAGCAGTTCTTC.

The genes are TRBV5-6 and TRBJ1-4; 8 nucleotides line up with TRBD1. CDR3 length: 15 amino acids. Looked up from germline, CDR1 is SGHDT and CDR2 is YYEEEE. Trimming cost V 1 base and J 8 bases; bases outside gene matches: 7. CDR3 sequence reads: CASSLRGQVGEKLFF. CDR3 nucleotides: TGTGCCAGCAGCTTGCGGGGACAGGTCGGGGAAAAACTGTTTTTT.

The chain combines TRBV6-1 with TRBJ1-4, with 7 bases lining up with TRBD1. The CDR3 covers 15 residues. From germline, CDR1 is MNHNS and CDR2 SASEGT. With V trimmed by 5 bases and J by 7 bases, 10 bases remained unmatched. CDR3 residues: CASSQTGLRFEKLFF. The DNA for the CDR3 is TGTGCCAGCAGTCAGACAGGGCTTCGTTTTGAAAAACTGTTTTTT.

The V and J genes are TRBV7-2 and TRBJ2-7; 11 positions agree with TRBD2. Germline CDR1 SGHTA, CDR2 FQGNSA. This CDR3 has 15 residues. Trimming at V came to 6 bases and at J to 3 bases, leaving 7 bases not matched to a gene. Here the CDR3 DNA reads TGTGCCAGCAGGCCGGGACTAGCGGAAATCTACGAGCAGTACTTC. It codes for CASRPGLAEIYEQYF.

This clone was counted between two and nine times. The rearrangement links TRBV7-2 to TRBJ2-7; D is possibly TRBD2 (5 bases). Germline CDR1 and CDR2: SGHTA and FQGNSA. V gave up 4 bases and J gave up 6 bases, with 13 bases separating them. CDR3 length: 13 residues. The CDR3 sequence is CASSSLRAGEQYF. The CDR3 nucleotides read TGTGCCAGCAGCTCCCTGCGGGCGGGCGAGCAGTACTTC. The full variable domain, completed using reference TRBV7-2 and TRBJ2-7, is GAGVSQSPSNKVTEKGKDVELRCDPISGHTALYWYRQSLGQGLEFLIYFQGNSAPDKSGLPSDRFSAERTGGSVSTLTIQRTQQEDSAVYLCASSSLRAGEQYFGPGTRLTVT.

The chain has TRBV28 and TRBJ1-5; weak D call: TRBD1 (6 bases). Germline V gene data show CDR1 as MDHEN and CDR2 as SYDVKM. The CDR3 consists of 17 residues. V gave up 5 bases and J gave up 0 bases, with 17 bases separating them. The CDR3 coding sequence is TGTGCCAGCAGTCCGATAACAGGGCCGGCTAGCAATCAGCCCCAGCATTTT. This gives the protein CASSPITGPASNQPQHF.

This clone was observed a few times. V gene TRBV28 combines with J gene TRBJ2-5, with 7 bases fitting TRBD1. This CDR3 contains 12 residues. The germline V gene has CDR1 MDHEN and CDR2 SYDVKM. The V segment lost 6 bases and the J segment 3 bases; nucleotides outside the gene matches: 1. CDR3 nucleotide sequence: TGTGCCAGCAGAGGGGGCAAAGAGACCCAGTACTTC. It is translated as CASRGGKETQYF.

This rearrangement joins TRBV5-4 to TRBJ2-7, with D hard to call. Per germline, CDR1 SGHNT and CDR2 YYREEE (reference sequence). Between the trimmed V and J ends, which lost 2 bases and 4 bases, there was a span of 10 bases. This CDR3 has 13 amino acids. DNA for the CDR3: TGTGCCAGCAGCTTTGTTGGTACTTACGAGCAGTACTTC. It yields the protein CASSFVGTYEQYF.

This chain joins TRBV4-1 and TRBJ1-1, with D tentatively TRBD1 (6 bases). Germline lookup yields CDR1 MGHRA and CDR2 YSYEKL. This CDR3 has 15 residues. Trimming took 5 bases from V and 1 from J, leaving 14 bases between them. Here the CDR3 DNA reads TGCGCCAGCAGCAACCTGGGACAATCGAACACTGAAGCTTTCTTT. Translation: CASSNLGQSNTEAFF.

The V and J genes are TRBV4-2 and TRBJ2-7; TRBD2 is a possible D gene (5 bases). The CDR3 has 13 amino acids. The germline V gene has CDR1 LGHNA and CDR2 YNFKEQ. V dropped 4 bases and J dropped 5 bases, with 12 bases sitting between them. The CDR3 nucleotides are TGTGCCAGCAGCCCGGGGTGGTCCAACGAGCAGTACTTC. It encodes CASSPGWSNEQYF.

DNA of the CDR3: TGTGCCAGCAGCCCACTCCAGGGGACAGGCGGAGGCTACACCTTC. Translating gives CASSPLQGTGGGYTF. The V gene is TRBV5-6, the J gene TRBJ1-2; 8 nucleotides agree with TRBD1. The J segment lost 8 bases and the V segment lost 4 bases, leaving 13 bases of the junction unmatched. Germline V gene data show CDR1 as SGHDT and CDR2 as YYEEEE. The CDR3 is 15 amino acids.

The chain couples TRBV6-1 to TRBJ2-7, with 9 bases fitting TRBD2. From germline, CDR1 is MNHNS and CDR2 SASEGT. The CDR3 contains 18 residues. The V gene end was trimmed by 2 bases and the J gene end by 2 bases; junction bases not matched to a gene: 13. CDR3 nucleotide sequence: TGTGCCAGCAGTGAACATGGCGGGGGGGCCCTTTTACCCTACGAGCAGTACTTC. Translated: CASSEHGGGALLPYEQYF.

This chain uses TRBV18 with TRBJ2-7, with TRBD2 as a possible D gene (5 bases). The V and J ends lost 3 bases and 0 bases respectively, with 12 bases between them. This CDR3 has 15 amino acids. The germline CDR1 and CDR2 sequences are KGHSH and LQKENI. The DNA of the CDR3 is TGTGCCAGCTCACCCGACGAGGAGGCCTCCTACGAGCAGTACTTC. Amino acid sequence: CASSPDEEASYEQYF.

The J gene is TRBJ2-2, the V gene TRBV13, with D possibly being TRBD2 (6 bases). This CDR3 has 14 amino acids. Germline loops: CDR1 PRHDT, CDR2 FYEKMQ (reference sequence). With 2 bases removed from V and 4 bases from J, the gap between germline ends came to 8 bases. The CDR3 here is CASSLPGVTGELFF. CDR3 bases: TGTGCCAGCAGCTTACCGGGAGTCACCGGGGAGCTGTTTTTT.

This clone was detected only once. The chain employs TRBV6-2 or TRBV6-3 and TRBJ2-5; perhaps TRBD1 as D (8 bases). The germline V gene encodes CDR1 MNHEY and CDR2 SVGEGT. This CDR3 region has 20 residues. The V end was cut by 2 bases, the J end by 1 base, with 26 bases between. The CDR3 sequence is CASSYLRQGRVIGVQETQYF. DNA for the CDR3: TGTGCCAGCAGTTACCTCAGACAGGGGAGGGTTATTGGGGTCCAAGAGACCCAGTACTTC.

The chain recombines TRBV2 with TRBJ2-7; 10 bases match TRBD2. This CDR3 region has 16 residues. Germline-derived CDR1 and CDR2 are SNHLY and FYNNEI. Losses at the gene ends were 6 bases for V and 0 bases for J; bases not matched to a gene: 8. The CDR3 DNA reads TGTGCCAGCAGCGTAGAGGGACTAGCGTTCTCCTACGAGCAGTACTTC. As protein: CASSVEGLAFSYEQYF. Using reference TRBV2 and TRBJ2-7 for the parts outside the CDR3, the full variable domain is EPEVTQTPSHQVTQMGQEVILRCVPISNHLYFYWYRQILGQKVEFLVSFYNNEISEKSEIFDDQFSVERPDGSNFTLKIRSTKLEDSAMYFCASSVEGLAFSYEQYFGPGTRLTVT.

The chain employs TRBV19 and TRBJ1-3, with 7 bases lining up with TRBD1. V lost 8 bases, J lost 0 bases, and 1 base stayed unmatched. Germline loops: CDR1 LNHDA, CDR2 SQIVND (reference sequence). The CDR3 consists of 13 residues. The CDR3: CASGTASGNTIYF. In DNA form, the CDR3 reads TGTGCCAGTGGGACAGCCTCTGGAAACACCATATATTTT.

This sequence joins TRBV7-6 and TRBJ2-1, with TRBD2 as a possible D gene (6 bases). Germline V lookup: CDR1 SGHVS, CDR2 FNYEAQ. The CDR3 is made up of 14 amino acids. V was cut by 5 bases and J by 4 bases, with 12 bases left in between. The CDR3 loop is CASSRGTLYNEQFF. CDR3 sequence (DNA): TGTGCCAGCAGCCGCGGGACTCTGTACAATGAGCAGTTCTTC. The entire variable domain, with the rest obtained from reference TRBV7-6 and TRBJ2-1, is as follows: GAGVSQSPRYKVTKRGQDVALRCDPISGHVSLYWYRQALGQGPEFLTYFNYEAQQDKSGLPNDRFSAERPEGSISTLTIQRTEQRDSAMYRCASSRGTLYNEQFFGPGTRLTVL.

The CDR3 reads CASSPAGLRGYTF. In DNA form, the CDR3 reads TGTGCCAGCAGCCCGGCGGGTCTTCGGGGCTACACCTTC. The chain joins TRBV11-2 to TRBJ1-2; D is unresolved. The CDR3 length is 13 residues. Germline V CDR1 and CDR2: SGHAT, FQNNGV. Trimming stripped 5 bases from V and 8 bases from J, with 15 bases between. Full variable domain (outside the CDR3, taken from reference TRBV11-2 and TRBJ1-2): EAGVAQSPRYKIIEKRQSVAFWCNPISGHATLYWYQQILGQGPKLLIQFQNNGVVDDSQLPKDRFSAERLKGVDSTLKIQPAKLEDSAVYLCASSPAGLRGYTFGSGTRLTVV.

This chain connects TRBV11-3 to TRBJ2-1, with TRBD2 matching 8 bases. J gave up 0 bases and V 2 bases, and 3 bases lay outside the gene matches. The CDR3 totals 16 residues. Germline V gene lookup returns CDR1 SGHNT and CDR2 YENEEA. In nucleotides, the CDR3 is TGTGCCAGCAGCTTACAAGCGGGAGCCTCCTACAATGAGCAGTTCTTC. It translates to CASSLQAGASYNEQFF.

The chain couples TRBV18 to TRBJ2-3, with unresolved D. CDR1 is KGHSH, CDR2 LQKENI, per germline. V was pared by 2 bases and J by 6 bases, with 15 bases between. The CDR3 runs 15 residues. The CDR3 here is CASSPRGPARDTQYF. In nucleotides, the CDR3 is TGTGCCAGCTCACCAAGAGGTCCAGCTCGGGATACGCAGTATTTT.